The clone carrying this T cell receptor beta chain was recorded a few times. CDR3 length equals 15 residues. V gave up 5 bases and J gave up 5 bases; unmatched junction bases: 8. CDR1 is SGHTA, CDR2 FQGNSA, per germline. The data belong to a study of blood T cell repertoires in COVID-19. Looking at the study overall: The study drew acute and convalescent COVID-19 samples from the United States, Italy and Spain.

Original data processing: Amplification of reference gene primers provided the estimated nucleated cell counts. Profiling relied on immunoSEQ multiplex PCR, and the TCRdb table lists in-frame clones only, not all of them. V, J and clone size are taken as reported in that table, and D and trimming were inferred from the DNA itself. The sample yields under 200,000 clones, approximately 89% seen once. This TCR was recovered from a man aged 40-49 years with active or convalescent COVID-19. Material: peripheral blood. The chain has TRBV7-2 and TRBJ2-5; 10 bases agree with TRBD2. The CDR3 reads CASSPSGGRGETQYF. CDR3 nucleotide sequence: TGTGCCAGCAGCCCTAGCGGGGGTAGGGGGGAGACCCAGTACTTC.